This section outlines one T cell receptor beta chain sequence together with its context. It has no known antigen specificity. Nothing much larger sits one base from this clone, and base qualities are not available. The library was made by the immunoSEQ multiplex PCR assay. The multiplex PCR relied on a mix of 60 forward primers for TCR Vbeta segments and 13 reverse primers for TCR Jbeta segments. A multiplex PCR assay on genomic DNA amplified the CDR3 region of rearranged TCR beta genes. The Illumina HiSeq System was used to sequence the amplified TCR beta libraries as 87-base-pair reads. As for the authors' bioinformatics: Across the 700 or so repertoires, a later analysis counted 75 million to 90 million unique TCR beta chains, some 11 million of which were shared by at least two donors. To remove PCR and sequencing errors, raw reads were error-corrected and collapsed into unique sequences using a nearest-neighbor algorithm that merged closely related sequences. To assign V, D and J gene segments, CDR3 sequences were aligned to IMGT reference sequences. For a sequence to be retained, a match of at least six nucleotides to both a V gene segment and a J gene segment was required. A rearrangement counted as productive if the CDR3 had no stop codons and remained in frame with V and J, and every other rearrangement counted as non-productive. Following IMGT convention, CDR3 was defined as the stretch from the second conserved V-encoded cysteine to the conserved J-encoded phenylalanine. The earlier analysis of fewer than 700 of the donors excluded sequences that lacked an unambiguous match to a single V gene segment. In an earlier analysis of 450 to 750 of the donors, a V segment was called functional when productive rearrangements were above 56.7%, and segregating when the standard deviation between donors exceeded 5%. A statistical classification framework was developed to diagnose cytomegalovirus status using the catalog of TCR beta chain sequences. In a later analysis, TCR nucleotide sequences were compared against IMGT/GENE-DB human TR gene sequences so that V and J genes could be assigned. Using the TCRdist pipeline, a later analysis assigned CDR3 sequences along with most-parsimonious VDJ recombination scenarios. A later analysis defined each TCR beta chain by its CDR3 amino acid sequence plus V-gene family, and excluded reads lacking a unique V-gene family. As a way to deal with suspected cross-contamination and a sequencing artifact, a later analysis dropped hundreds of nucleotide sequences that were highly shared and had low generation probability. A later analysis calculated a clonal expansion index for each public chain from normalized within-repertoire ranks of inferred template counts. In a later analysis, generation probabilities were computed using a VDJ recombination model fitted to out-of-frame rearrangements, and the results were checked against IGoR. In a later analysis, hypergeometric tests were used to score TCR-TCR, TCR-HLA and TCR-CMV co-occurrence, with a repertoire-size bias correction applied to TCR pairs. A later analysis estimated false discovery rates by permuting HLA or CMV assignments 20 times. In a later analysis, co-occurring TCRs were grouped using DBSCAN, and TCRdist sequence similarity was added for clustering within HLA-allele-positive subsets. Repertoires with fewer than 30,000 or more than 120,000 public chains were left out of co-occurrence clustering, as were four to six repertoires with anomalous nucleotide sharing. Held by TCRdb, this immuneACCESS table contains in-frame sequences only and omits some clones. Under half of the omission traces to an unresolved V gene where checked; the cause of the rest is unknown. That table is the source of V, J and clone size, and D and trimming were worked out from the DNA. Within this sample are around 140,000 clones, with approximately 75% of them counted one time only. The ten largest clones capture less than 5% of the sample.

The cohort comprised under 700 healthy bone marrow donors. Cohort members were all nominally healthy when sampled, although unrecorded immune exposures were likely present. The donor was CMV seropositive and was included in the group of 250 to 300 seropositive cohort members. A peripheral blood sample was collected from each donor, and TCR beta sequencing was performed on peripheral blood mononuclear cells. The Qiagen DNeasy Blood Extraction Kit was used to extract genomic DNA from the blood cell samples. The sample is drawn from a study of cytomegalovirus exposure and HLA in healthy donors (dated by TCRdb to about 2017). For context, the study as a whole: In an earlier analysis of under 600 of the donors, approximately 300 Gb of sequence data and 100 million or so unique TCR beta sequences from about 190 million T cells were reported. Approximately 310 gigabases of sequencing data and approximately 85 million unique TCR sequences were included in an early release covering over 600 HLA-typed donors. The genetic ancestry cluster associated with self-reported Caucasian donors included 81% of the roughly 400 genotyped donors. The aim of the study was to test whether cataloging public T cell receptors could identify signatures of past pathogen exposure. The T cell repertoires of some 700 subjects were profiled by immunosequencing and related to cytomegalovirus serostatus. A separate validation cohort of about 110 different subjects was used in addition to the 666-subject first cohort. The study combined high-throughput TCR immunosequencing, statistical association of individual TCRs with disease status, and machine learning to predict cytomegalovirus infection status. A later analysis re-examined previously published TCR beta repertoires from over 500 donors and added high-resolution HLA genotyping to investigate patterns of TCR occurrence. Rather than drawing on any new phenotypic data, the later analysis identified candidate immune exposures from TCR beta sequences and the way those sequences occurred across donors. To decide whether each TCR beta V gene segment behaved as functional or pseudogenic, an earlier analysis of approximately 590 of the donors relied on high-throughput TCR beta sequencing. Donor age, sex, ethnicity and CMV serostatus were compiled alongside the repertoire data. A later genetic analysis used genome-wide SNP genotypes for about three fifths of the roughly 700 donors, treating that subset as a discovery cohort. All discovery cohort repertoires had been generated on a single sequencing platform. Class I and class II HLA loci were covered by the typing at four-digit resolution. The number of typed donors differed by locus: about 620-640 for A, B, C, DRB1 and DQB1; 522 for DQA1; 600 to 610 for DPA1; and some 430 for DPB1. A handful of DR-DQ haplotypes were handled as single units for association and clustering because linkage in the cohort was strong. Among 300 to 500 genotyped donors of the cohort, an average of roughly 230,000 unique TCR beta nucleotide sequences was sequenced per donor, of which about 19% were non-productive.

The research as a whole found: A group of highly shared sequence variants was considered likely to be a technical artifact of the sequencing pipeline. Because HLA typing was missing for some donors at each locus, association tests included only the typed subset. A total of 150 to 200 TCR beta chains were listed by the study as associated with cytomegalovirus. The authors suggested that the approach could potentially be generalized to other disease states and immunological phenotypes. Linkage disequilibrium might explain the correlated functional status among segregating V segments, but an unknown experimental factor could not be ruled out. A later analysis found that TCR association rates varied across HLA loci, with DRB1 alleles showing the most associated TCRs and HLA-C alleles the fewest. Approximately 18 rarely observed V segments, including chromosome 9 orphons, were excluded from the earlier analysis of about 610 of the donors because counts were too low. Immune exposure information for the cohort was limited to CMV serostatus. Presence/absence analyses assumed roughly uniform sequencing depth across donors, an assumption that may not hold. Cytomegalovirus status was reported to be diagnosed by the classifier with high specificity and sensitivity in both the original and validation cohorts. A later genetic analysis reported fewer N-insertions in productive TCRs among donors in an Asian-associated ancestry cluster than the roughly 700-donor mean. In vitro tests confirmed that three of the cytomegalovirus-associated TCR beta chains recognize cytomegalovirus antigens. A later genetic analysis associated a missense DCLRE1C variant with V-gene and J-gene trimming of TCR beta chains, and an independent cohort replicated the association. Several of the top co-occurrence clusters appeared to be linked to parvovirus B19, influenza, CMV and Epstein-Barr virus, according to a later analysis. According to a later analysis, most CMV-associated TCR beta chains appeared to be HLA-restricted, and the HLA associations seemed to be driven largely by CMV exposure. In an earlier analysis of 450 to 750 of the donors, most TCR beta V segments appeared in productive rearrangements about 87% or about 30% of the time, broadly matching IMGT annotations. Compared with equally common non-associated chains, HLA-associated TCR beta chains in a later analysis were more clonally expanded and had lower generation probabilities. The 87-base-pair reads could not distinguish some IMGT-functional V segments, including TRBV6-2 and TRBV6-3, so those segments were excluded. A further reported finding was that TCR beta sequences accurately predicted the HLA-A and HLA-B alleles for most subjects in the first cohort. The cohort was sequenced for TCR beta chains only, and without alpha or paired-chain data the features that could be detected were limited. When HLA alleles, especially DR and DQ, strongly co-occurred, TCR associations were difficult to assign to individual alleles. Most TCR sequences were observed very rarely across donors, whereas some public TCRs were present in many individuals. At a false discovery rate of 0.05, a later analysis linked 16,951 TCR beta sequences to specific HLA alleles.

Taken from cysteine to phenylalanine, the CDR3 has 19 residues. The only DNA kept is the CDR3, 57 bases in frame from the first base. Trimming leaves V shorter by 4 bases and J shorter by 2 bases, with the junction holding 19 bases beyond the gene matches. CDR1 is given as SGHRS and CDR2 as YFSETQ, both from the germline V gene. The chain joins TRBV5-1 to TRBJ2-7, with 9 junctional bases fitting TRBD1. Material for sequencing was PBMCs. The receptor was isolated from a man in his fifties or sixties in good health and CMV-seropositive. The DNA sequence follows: TGCGCCAGCAGCGGCGGGACAGGGACCCTTCAAAGAATCCCCTACGAGCAGTACTTC. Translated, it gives CASSGGTGTLQRIPYEQYF.